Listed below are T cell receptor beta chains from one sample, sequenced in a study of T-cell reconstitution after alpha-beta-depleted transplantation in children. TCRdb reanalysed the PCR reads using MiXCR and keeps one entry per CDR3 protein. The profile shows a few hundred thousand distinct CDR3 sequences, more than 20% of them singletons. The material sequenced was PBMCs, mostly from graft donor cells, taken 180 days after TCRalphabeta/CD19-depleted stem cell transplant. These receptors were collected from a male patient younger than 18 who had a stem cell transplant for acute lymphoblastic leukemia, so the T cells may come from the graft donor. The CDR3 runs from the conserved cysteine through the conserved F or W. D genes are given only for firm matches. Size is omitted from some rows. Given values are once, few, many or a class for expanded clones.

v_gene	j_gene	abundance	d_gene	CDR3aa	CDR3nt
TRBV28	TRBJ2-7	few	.	CASSFPLSVGAASYEQYF	TGTGCCAGCAGTTTTCCTCTTTCCGTGGGCGCCGCCTCCTACGAGCAGTACTTC
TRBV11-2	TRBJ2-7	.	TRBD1	CASSLGQGYPYEQYF	TGTGCCAGCAGCTTAGGACAGGGGTATCCCTACGAGCAGTACTTC
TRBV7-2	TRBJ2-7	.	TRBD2	CASSFASSGSIIYEQHF	TGTGCCAGCAGCTTCGCCTCTAGCGGGAGCATAATTTACGAGCAGCACTTC
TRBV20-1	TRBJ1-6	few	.	CSARDRIYNSPLHF	TGCAGTGCTAGAGATCGGATTTATAATTCACCCCTCCACTTT
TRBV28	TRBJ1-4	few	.	CASSLFHEKLFF	TGTGCCAGCAGTTTGTTTCATGAAAAACTGTTTTTT
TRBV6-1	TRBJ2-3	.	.	CASRPAELGTDTQYF	TGTGCCAGCAGACCGGCGGAACTGGGCACAGATACGCAGTATTTT
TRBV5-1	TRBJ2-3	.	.	CASTQLLFTDTQYF	TGCGCCAGCACCCAGCTGCTTTTCACAGATACGCAGTATTTT
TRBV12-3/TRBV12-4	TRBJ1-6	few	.	CASSLSYNSPLHF	TGTGCCAGCAGTTTGTCCTATAATTCACCCCTCCACTTT
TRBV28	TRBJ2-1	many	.	CASSLFGIADTYNEQFF	TGTGCCAGCAGTTTGTTCGGGATCGCGGATACCTACAATGAGCAGTTCTTC
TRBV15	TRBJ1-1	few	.	CATSRYRGGNTEAFF	TGTGCCACCAGCAGATATAGGGGGGGGAACACTGAAGCTTTCTTT
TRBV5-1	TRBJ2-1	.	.	CASSQTQGTFNNEQFF	TGCGCCAGCAGCCAAACACAGGGTACCTTCAATAATGAGCAGTTCTTC
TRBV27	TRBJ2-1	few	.	CASSWVAENNEQFF	TGTGCCAGCAGTTGGGTAGCGGAAAACAATGAGCAGTTCTTC
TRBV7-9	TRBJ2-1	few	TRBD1	CASSLGRQGPSYNEQFF	TGTGCCAGCAGCTTGGGAAGACAGGGGCCCTCCTACAATGAGCAGTTCTTC
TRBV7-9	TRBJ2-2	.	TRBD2	CASSSASGGLFF	TGTGCCAGCAGCTCTGCGAGCGGGGGGCTGTTTTTT
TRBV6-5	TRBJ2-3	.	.	CASSYSAGAVADTQYF	TGTGCCAGCAGTTACTCCGCGGGGGCGGTAGCAGATACGCAGTATTTT
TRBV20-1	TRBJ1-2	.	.	CSALWAGFGYTF	TGCAGTGCCCTATGGGCGGGATTTGGCTACACCTTC
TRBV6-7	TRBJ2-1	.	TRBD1	CASSPQGERYNEQFF	TGTGCCAGCAGTCCACAGGGGGAGCGGTACAATGAGCAGTTCTTC
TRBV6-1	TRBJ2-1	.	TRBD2	CASRMGLAVYNEQFF	TGTGCCAGCAGGATGGGACTAGCGGTCTACAATGAGCAGTTCTTC
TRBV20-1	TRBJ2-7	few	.	CSARERISYEQYF	TGCAGTGCTAGAGAACGGATCTCCTACGAGCAGTACTTC
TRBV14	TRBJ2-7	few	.	CASSQVHHSYEQYF	TGTGCCAGCAGCCAAGTACACCACTCCTACGAGCAGTACTTC
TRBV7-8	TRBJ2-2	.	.	CASATRADTGELFF	TGTGCCAGCGCCACCCGGGCCGACACCGGGGAGCTGTTTTTT
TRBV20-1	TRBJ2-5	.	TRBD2	CSGREYLQETQYF	TGCAGTGGGCGGGAGTACCTTCAAGAGACCCAGTACTTC
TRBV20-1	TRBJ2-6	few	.	CSARDLRGSGANVLTF	TGCAGTGCTAGAGATCTGAGGGGCTCTGGGGCCAACGTCCTGACTTTC
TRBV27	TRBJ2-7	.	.	CASSSRGGGSHEQYF	TGTGCCAGCAGTAGCCGAGGAGGGGGGTCCCACGAGCAGTACTTC
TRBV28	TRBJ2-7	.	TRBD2	CASRSPGLAAYEQYF	TGTGCCAGCAGATCGCCGGGACTAGCGGCTTACGAGCAGTACTTC
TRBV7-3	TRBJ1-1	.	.	CASSLDVGVGFTEAFF	TGTGCCAGCAGCTTAGATGTCGGGGTAGGATTCACTGAAGCTTTCTTT
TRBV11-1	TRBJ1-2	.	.	CASSWTALYGYTF	TGTGCCAGCAGCTGGACAGCCCTCTATGGCTACACCTTC
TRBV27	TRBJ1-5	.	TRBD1	CASSWDRDLNQPQHF	TGTGCCAGCAGCTGGGACAGGGACCTAAATCAGCCCCAGCATTTT
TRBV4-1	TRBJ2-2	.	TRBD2	CASSQGASGTGELFF	TGCGCCAGCAGCCAAGGGGCTAGCGGCACCGGGGAGCTGTTTTTT
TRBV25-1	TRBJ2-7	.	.	CASRETGYEQYF	TGTGCCAGCAGAGAAACAGGATACGAGCAGTACTTC
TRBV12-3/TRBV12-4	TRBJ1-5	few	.	CASRGYGNQPQHF	TGTGCCAGCAGGGGGTACGGCAATCAGCCCCAGCATTTT
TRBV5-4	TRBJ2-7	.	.	CASSFGRTPYEQYF	TGTGCCAGCAGCTTCGGGAGAACCCCCTACGAGCAGTACTTC
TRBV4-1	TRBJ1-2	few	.	CASSPDGTNYGYTF	TGCGCCAGCAGCCCCGACGGCACCAACTATGGCTACACCTTC
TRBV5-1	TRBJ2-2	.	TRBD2	CASSLAVPLAGGPTGELFF	TGCGCCAGCAGCTTGGCGGTCCCACTAGCGGGAGGGCCCACCGGGGAGCTGTTTTTT
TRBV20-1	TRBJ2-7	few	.	CSAKTHSYEQYF	TGCAGTGCAAAAACCCATTCCTACGAGCAGTACTTC
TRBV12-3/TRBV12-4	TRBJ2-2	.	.	CASRPDNTGELFF	TGTGCCAGCAGGCCAGACAACACCGGGGAGCTGTTTTTT
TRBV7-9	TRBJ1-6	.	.	CASSSPGTENSPLHF	TGTGCCAGCAGCTCCCCCGGGACGGAGAATTCACCCCTCCACTTT
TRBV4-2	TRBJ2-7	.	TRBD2	CASRPFTAGGGHEQYF	TGTGCCAGCAGACCTTTCACAGCGGGAGGTGGCCACGAGCAGTACTTC
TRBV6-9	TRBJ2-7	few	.	CASSLWDEQYF	TGTGCCAGCAGTTTATGGGACGAGCAGTACTTC
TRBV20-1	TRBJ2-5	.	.	CSASRLQETQYF	TGCAGTGCTAGCCGACTACAAGAGACCCAGTACTTC
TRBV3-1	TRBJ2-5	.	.	CASSLQYGGGLIQETQYF	TGTGCCAGCAGCCTCCAATATGGGGGGGGGCTGATCCAAGAGACCCAGTACTTC
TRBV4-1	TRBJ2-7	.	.	CASSQLPSSEQYF	TGCGCCAGCAGCCAGCTCCCCAGCTCCGAGCAGTACTTC
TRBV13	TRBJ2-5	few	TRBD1	CASRRTQGKQYF	TGTGCCAGCAGACGGACACAGGGGAAGCAGTACTTC
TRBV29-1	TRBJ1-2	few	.	CSVDGGLLDGYTF	TGCAGCGTTGATGGAGGACTACTGGATGGCTACACCTTC
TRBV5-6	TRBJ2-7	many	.	CASSLVPGLLYEQYF	TGTGCCAGCAGCTTGGTTCCAGGGCTCCTCTACGAGCAGTACTTC
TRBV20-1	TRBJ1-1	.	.	CSARPKRSTEAFF	TGCAGTGCTAGGCCCAAAAGATCCACTGAAGCTTTCTTT
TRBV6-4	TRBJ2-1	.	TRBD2	CASSDGLAGTNEQFF	TGTGCCAGCAGTGACGGACTAGCGGGAACAAATGAGCAGTTCTTC
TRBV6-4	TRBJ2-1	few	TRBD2	CASSDGLAAYNEQFF	TGTGCCAGCAGTGATGGACTAGCGGCCTACAATGAGCAGTTCTTC
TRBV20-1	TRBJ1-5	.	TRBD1	CSVTQGNYQPQHF	TGCAGTGTCACACAGGGGAATTATCAGCCCCAGCATTTT
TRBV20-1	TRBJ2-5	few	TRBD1	CSAIGGLETQYF	TGCAGTGCTATAGGGGGCCTGGAGACCCAGTACTTC
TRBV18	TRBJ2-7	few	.	CASSPGAGAPYEQYF	TGTGCCAGCTCCCCCGGGGCAGGGGCCCCCTACGAGCAGTACTTC
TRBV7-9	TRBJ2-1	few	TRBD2	CASSSPGLAGYNEQFF	TGTGCCAGCAGCTCGCCGGGACTAGCGGGATACAATGAGCAGTTCTTC
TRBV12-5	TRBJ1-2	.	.	CASGYTGMVGEDGYTF	TGTGCTAGTGGGTATACAGGGATGGTTGGAGAGGATGGCTACACCTTC
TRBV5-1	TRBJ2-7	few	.	CASSLDLGRITEQYF	TGCGCCAGCAGCTTGGACCTAGGGCGGATTACCGAGCAGTACTTC
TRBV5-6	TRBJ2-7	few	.	CASSYNRVSYEQYF	TGTGCCAGCAGTTATAACAGGGTCTCCTACGAGCAGTACTTC